These T cell receptor beta chains were read from a single sample in a study of neurological immune-mediated disorders. A single record per CDR3 protein comes from TCRdb applying MiXCR to the 5' RACE reads. The table shows approximately 58,000 distinct CDR3 sequences, with 7% to 9% occurring only once. Sequenced input: PBMCs. The receptors originated from a middle-aged woman in good health. The CDR3 runs from the conserved cysteine through the conserved F or W. D genes are given only for firm matches. A clone size is listed for some rows: how often the clone was seen (once, few, many), or a class if it is expanded.

j_call clone_size v_call d_call cdr3_nt cdr3_aa
TRBJ2-1 many TRBV3-1 . TGTGCCAGCAGCCAAGAAGGTGGGGCTGTTGAGCAGTTCTTC CASSQEGGAVEQFF
TRBJ1-5 many TRBV20-1 . TGCAGTGCTAGAGATAAGGCCGGCTTCAATCAGCCCCAGCATTTT CSARDKAGFNQPQHF
TRBJ2-7 many TRBV4-2 TRBD1 TGTGCCAGCAGCCCTCGACAGGGTGGGCAGTACTTC CASSPRQGGQYF
TRBJ1-1 many TRBV6-2/TRBV6-3 TRBD1 TGTGCCAGCGGTCGGGGACAGGGTCTAACTAACACTGAAGCTTTCTTT CASGRGQGLTNTEAFF
TRBJ1-5 many TRBV6-2/TRBV6-3 . TGTGCCAGCAGTTACGGCATTTATAGCAATCAGCCCCAGCATTTT CASSYGIYSNQPQHF
TRBJ1-4 . TRBV7-2 TRBD1 TGTGTCATCAGCCGTGGACAGGAAGAAAAACTGTTTTTT CVISRGQEEKLFF
TRBJ2-1 many TRBV6-5 TRBD2 TGTGCCAGCAAGGGACTAGCGGGAGATGAGCAGTTCTTC CASKGLAGDEQFF
TRBJ1-1 many TRBV7-9 TRBD1 TGTGCCAGCAGCTTAGGACAGGGAGTACCTTTCTTT CASSLGQGVPFF
TRBJ1-1 many TRBV6-2/TRBV6-3 . TGTGCCAGCGATCTGTCCTTCCGGGACATCGAGGAGAACACTGAAGCTTTCTTT CASDLSFRDIEENTEAFF
TRBJ2-1 many TRBV30 . TGTGCCTGGCAGAGTTACAATGAGCAGTTCTTC CAWQSYNEQFF
TRBJ2-5 many TRBV4-3 . TGCGCCAGCAGCCAAGGGACAGCCCCTGACACCCAGTACTTC CASSQGTAPDTQYF
TRBJ1-3 many TRBV5-6 TRBD1 TGTGCCAGCAGCTTGGAGGAGGGGGCGGCAGGAAACACCATATATTTT CASSLEEGAAGNTIYF
TRBJ2-7 many TRBV20-1 . TGCAGTGCCACCGTGGGGAATGACGAGCAGTACTTC CSATVGNDEQYF
TRBJ2-2 . TRBV9 . TGTGCCAGCAGCCCCCGGGGCTTAAACACCGGGGAGCTGTTTTTT CASSPRGLNTGELFF
TRBJ1-1 many TRBV12-5 . TGTGCTAGTGGTTTAGTGTCCACTGGAGCTTTCTTT CASGLVSTGAFF
TRBJ2-7 many TRBV4-3 . TGCGCCAGCAGCCAAGCTCTCGGGGTCCCCTACGAGCAGTACTTC CASSQALGVPYEQYF
TRBJ2-5 many TRBV12-3/TRBV12-4 TRBD1 TGTGCCAGCAGTTTCTGGGACAGAAAAGAGACCCAGTACTTC CASSFWDRKETQYF
TRBJ2-1 many TRBV12-3/TRBV12-4 . TGTGCCAGCAGTTCCCTAGAGGGAATTGAGCAGTTCTTC CASSSLEGIEQFF
TRBJ2-3 many TRBV6-2/TRBV6-3 . TGTGCCAGCGGGCCAGATACGCAGTATTTT CASGPDTQYF
TRBJ2-7 . TRBV5-4 . TGTGCCAGCAGCTTGCCCGGACAAATCTACGAGCAGTACTTC CASSLPGQIYEQYF
TRBJ1-1 many TRBV6-4 . TGTGCCAGCAGCTCCTCGGGGGGAGCAACTGAAGCTTTCTTT CASSSSGGATEAFF
TRBJ1-5 many TRBV5-1 . TGCGCCAGCAGCTTGGGGAGCAATCAGCCCCAGCATTTT CASSLGSNQPQHF
TRBJ2-1 many TRBV20-1 TRBD2 TGCAGTGCCGAGACTAGCGGATACAATGAGCAGTTCTTC CSAETSGYNEQFF
TRBJ1-6 many TRBV9 TRBD1 TGTGCCAGCAGCGAGGACAGGGATAATTCACCCCTCCACTTT CASSEDRDNSPLHF
TRBJ2-1 many TRBV4-1 TRBD1 TGCGCCAGCAGAGGGGACAGATACAATGAGCAGTTCTTC CASRGDRYNEQFF
TRBJ2-4 many TRBV11-3 TRBD2 TGTGCCAGCAGCTTGGGGGGGTCCAAAAACATTCAGTACTTC CASSLGGSKNIQYF
TRBJ2-2 few TRBV6-6 . TGTGCCAGCAGTACCGGCCCCGCGAACACCGGGGAGCTGTTTTTT CASSTGPANTGELFF
TRBJ1-2 many TRBV15 . TGTGCCACCAGCAGGGCCCTCAGCTTTAACTATGGCTACACCTTC CATSRALSFNYGYTF
TRBJ1-2 many TRBV9 . TGTGCCAGCAGCGGAGGAGCGAGGGGCTCTATGTCGTGGGGAGGTTGGACCTTC CASSGGARGSMSWGGWTF
TRBJ1-4 many TRBV12-3/TRBV12-4 . TGTGCCAGCAGGGCTTCTAATGAAAAACTGTTTTTT CASRASNEKLFF
TRBJ1-2 many TRBV4-3 . TGCGCCAGCAGCCAAGCCCGGACATATAACTATGGCTACACCTTC CASSQARTYNYGYTF
TRBJ1-4 many TRBV20-1 . TGCAGTGCCGACAGTGCAACTAATGAAAAACTGTTTTTT CSADSATNEKLFF
TRBJ1-1 many TRBV5-6 TRBD1 TGTGCCAGCAGCTTGAGGAAGGGTCTTCGGGACAGGGGGCTGCATACTGAAGCTTTCTTT CASSLRKGLRDRGLHTEAFF
TRBJ2-5 many TRBV7-3 . TGTGCCAGCAGCCCCCCCAGCAGCCGACAAGAGACCCAGTACTTC CASSPPSSRQETQYF
TRBJ2-2 . TRBV12-5 TRBD1 TGTGCTAGTGGTTTGCGGACAGGGGACACCGGGGAGCTGTTTTTT CASGLRTGDTGELFF
TRBJ2-1 . TRBV5-1 TRBD2 TGCGCCAGCAGCATGACTAGCGGGGTGGGTGAGCAGTTCTTC CASSMTSGVGEQFF